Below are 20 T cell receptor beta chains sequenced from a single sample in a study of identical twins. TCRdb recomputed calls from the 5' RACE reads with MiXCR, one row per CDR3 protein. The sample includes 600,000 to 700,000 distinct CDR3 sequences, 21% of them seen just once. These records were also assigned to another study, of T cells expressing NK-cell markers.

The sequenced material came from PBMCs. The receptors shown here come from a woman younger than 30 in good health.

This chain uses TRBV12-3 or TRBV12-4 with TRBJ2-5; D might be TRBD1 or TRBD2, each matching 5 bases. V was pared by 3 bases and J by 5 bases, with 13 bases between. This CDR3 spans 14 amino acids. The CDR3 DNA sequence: TGTGCCAGCAGTTTTCCAGGGACGTCGGAGACCCAGTACTTC. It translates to CASSFPGTSETQYF.

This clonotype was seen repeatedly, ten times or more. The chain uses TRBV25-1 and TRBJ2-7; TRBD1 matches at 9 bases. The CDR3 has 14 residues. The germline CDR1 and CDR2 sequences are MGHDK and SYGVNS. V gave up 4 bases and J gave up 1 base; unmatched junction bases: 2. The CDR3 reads CASSATGGSYEQYF. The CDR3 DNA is TGTGCCAGCAGTGCGACAGGGGGATCCTACGAGCAGTACTTC.

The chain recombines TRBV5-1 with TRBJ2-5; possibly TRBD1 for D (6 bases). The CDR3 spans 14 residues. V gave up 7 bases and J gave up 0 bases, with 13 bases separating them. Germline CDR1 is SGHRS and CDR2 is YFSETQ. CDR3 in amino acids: CASGPQGYQETQYF. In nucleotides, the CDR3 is TGCGCCAGCGGGCCGCAGGGGTACCAAGAGACCCAGTACTTC. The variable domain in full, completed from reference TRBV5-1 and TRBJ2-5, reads KAGVTQTPRYLIKTRGQQVTLSCSPISGHRSVSWYQQTPGQGLQFLFEYFSETQRNKGNFPGRFSGRQFSNSRSEMNVSTLELGDSALYLCASGPQGYQETQYFGPGTRLLVL.

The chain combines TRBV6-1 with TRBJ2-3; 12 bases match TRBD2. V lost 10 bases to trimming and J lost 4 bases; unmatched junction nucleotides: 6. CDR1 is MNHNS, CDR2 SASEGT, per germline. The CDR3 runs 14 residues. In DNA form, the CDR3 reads TGTGCCACCAGCCTAGCGGGAGGGGCAGATACGCAGTATTTT. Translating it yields CATSLAGGADTQYF.

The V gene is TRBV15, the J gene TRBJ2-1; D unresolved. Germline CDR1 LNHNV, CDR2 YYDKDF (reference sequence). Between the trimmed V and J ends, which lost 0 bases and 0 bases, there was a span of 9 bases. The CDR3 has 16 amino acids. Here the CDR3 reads CATSRDITSSYNEQFF. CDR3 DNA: TGTGCCACCAGCAGAGATATCACAAGCTCCTACAATGAGCAGTTCTTC.

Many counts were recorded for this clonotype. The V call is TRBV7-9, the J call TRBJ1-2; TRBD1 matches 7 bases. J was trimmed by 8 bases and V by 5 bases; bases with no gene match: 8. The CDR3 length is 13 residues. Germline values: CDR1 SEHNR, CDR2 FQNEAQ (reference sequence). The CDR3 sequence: CASSLQGVEGYTF. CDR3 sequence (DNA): TGTGCCAGCAGCCTCCAGGGGGTGGAAGGCTACACCTTC.

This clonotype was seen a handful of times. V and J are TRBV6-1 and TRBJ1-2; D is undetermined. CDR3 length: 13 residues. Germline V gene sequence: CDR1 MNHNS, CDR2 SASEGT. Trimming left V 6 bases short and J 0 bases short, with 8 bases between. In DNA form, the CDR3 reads TGTGCCAGCAGAGGGATGACTAACTATGGCTACACCTTC. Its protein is CASRGMTNYGYTF.

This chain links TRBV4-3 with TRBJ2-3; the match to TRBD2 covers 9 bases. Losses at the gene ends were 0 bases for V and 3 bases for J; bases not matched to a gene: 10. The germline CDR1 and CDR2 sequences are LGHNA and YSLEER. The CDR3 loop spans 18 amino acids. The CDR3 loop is CASSQEVTLAGATDTQYF. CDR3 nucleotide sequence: TGCGCCAGCAGCCAAGAGGTTACCTTAGCGGGAGCTACAGATACGCAGTATTTT.

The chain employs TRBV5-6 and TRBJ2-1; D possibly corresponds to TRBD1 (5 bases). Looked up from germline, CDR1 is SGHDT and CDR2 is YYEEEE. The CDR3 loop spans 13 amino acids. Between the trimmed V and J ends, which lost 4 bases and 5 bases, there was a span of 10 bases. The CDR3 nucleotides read TGTGCCAGCAGCCCCGACAGTGACAATGAGCAGTTCTTC. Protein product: CASSPDSDNEQFF.

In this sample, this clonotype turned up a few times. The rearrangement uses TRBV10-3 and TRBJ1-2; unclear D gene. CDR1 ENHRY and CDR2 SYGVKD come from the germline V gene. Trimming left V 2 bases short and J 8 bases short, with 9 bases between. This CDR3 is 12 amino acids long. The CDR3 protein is CAISEGSGGYTF. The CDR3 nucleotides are TGTGCCATCAGTGAGGGTTCTGGAGGCTACACCTTC.

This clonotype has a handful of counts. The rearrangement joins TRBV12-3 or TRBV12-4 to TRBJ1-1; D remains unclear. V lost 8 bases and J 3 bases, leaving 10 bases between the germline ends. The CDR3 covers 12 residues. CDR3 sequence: CASGNMDTEAFF. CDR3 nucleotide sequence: TGTGCCAGCGGAAACATGGACACTGAAGCTTTCTTT.

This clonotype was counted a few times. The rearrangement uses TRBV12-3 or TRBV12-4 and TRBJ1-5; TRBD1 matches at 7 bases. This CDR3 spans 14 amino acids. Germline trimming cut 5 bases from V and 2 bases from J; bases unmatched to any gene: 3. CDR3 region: CASSHTGGNQPQHF. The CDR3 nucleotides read TGTGCCAGCAGTCATACAGGGGGCAATCAGCCCCAGCATTTT.

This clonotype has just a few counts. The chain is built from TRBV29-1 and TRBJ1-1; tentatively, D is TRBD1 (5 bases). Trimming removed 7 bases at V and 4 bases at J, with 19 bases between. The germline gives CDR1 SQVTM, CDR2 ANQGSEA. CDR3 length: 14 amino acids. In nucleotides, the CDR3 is TGCAGCGCTGGCCTCGGGGGGATAGCCACTGAAGCTTTCTTT. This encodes CSAGLGGIATEAFF.

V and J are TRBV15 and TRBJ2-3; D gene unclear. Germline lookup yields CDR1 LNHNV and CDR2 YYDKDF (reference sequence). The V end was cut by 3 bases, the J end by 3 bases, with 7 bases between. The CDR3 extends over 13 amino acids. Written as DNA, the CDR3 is TGTGCCACCAGCAGGGTAGCTACAGATACGCAGTATTTT. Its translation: CATSRVATDTQYF.

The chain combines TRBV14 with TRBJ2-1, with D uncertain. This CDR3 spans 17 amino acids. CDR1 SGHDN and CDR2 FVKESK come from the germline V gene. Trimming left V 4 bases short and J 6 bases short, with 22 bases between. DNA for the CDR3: TGTGCCAGCAGCCGGGCGCTGTGGGGTCCAGCACCCAATGAGCAGTTCTTC. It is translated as CASSRALWGPAPNEQFF.

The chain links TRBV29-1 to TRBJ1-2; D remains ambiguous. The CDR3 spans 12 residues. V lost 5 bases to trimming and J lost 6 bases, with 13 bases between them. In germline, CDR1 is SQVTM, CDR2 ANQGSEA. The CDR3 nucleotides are TGCAGCGTTTATATGGGAGAGGATGGCTACACCTTC. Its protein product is CSVYMGEDGYTF.

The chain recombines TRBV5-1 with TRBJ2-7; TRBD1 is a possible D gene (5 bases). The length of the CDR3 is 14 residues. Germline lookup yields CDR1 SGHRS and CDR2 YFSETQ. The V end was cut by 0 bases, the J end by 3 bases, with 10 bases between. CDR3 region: CASSLGQTLYEQYF. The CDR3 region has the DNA TGCGCCAGCAGCTTGGGACAGACCCTCTACGAGCAGTACTTC.

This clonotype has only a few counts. CDR3 sequence (DNA): TGCAGTGCCAGACAGGACCCTAGGTCACCCCTCCACTTT. Translation: CSARQDPRSPLHF. This chain links TRBV20-1 with TRBJ1-6; D may be TRBD1 (6 bases). From germline, CDR1 is DFQATT and CDR2 SNEGSKA (reference sequence). This CDR3 region has 13 residues. With 6 bases removed from V and 10 bases from J, the gap between germline ends came to 16 bases.

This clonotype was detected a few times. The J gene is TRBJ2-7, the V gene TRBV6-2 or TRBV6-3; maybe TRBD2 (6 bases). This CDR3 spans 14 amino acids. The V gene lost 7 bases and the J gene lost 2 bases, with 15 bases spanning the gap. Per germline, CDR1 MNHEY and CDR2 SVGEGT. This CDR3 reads CASTKPGSTYEQYF. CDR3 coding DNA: TGTGCCAGCACTAAACCCGGGAGCACCTACGAGCAGTACTTC.

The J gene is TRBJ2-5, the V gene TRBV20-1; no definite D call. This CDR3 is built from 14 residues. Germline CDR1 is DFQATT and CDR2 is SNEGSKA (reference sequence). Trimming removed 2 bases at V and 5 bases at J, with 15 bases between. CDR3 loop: CSARLTRREETQYF. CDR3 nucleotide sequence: TGCAGTGCTAGACTCACTCGACGAGAGGAGACCCAGTACTTC.